Shown below are 12 T cell receptor beta chains from a single sample sequenced in a study of blood T cell repertoires in COVID-19. TCRdb's table, derived via immunoSEQ multiplex PCR, lists solely in-frame clones and lacks some. The sample gives around 160,000 clones, 81% of which show up once; 11% is in the top ten. Sequencing was done on a sample of peripheral blood. These receptors were taken from a man between 60 and 75 years old with active or convalescent COVID-19.

The rearrangement uses TRBV5-1 and TRBJ1-1; 11 positions match TRBD1. J was trimmed by 2 bases and V by 1 base; bases with no gene match: 7. Germline V gives CDR1 SGHRS, CDR2 YFSETQ. The length of the CDR3 is 17 residues. The CDR3 DNA is TGCGCCAGCAGCTTGAAGGGACAGGGGGTCGATAACACTGAAGCTTTCTTT. Protein sequence: CASSLKGQGVDNTEAFF.

This chain links TRBV7-9 with TRBJ2-5; D is perhaps TRBD1 (5 bases). Germline-derived CDR1 and CDR2 are SEHNR and FQNEAQ (reference sequence). V gave up 3 bases and J gave up 2 bases, with 10 bases separating them. The CDR3 is 14 residues long. CDR3 protein: CASSLQGEQETQYF. The CDR3 DNA reads TGTGCCAGCAGCTTGCAAGGGGAACAAGAGACCCAGTACTTC.

This clone has more than one count but fewer than ten. The chain recombines TRBV28 with TRBJ1-4, with D maybe TRBD1 (6 bases). The CDR3 spans 16 residues. V lost 6 bases, J lost 4 bases, and 18 bases lay in between. Germline V lookup: CDR1 MDHEN, CDR2 SYDVKM. DNA of the CDR3: TGTGCCAGCAGCCTTCCACAGGGCCAAGTTAATGAAAAACTGTTTTTT. Its translation: CASSLPQGQVNEKLFF.

This chain uses TRBV5-4 with TRBJ2-5; 8 bases agree with TRBD1. The CDR3 extends over 16 amino acids. Germline V gene lookup returns CDR1 SGHNT and CDR2 YYREEE (reference sequence). V trimming: 3 bases; J trimming: 1 base; junction bases outside the gene matches: 8. CDR3 sequence reads: CASSSSPGTGQETQYF. The CDR3 DNA follows: TGTGCCAGCAGCTCATCACCGGGGACAGGCCAAGAGACCCAGTACTTC. Looking up the rest from reference TRBV5-4 and TRBJ2-5 gives the full variable domain: ETGVTQSPTHLIKTRGQQVTLRCSSQSGHNTVSWYQQALGQGPQFIFQYYREEENGRGNFPPRFSGLQFPNYSSELNVNALELDDSALYLCASSSSPGTGQETQYFGPGTRLLVL.

The CDR3 spells CSVRTGRNQPQHF. The CDR3 DNA reads TGCAGCGTGCGGACAGGGCGAAATCAGCCCCAGCATTTT. The chain has TRBV29-1 and TRBJ1-5, with 8 bases that match TRBD1. This CDR3 contains 13 residues. The trim removed 6 bases at V and 4 bases at J, leaving 5 bases unmatched. Germline assignment: CDR1 SQVTM and CDR2 ANQGSEA.

V usage is TRBV12-5 and J usage is TRBJ2-5; D is possibly TRBD2 (6 bases). The germline V gene has CDR1 LGHNT and CDR2 FRNRAP. Trimming removed 7 bases from V and 3 bases from J, with 12 bases in between. The CDR3 length is 13 residues. The CDR3 DNA follows: TGTGCTAGTGCCGCCCGACTAGAAGAGACCCAGTACTTC. Amino acids: CASAARLEETQYF.

The J gene is TRBJ1-5, the V gene TRBV10-3; no reliable D call. V lost 6 bases to trimming and J lost 7 bases, with 13 bases between them. The CDR3 sequence is 13 residues long. Germline CDR1 ENHRY, CDR2 SYGVKD. The CDR3: CAIRAGRDQPQHF. The CDR3 coding sequence is TGTGCCATCAGAGCGGGCCGCGACCAGCCCCAGCATTTT.

V and J are TRBV7-9 and TRBJ1-2; maybe TRBD1 (6 bases). V lost 1 base to trimming and J lost 13 bases, with 13 bases between them. In germline, CDR1 is SEHNR, CDR2 FQNEAQ (reference sequence). This CDR3 has 12 amino acids. The CDR3 here is CASSLGDQGRTF. In DNA, the CDR3 is TGTGCCAGCAGCTTAGGGGATCAGGGGCGCACCTTC.

With regard to this clone: At one of its ends the junction is not consistent with the germline gene, which may arise from a read error. V usage is TRBV24-1 and J usage is TRBJ2-3, with 12 positions matching TRBD2. CDR3 size: 16 residues. Germline V lookup: CDR1 KGHDR, CDR2 SFDVKD. CDR3 sequence (DNA): TGTGCCATCAGTGACGCTAGCGGGGGGGTCACAGATACGCAGTATTTT. Its translation is CAISDASGGVTDTQYF.

This clone was detected only a few times. The V gene is TRBV6-1, the J gene TRBJ2-2; 14 bases line up with TRBD2. Looked up from germline, CDR1 is MNHNS and CDR2 is SASEGT. The V and J ends lost 4 bases and 6 bases, in that order; junction bases with no gene match: 4. The CDR3 runs 16 residues. The CDR3 DNA follows: TGTGCCAGCAGTGGACCGGGACTAGCGGGGGCCGGGGAGCTGTTTTTT. This gives the protein CASSGPGLAGAGELFF.

The J gene is TRBJ1-1, the V gene TRBV4-1; 7 bases map to TRBD1. Trimming at V came to 7 bases and at J to 4 bases, leaving 12 bases not matched to a gene. This CDR3 contains 15 residues. CDR1 is MGHRA, CDR2 YSYEKL, per germline. CDR3 DNA sequence: TGCGCCAGCACCGACCGGACAGGCGGCGTCACTGAAGCTTTCTTT. Protein product: CASTDRTGGVTEAFF.

The V call is TRBV10-1, the J call TRBJ1-6; 9 nucleotides agree with TRBD1. CDR1 is WNHNN and CDR2 is SYGVQD in the germline V gene (reference sequence). With 8 bases clipped from V and 2 bases from J, the junction kept 10 bases outside the gene matches. The CDR3 is 17 residues long. The CDR3 sequence: CASRPGTGSAYNSPLHF. The CDR3 bases are TGCGCCAGCCGTCCCGGGACAGGGTCGGCCTATAATTCACCCCTCCACTTT.